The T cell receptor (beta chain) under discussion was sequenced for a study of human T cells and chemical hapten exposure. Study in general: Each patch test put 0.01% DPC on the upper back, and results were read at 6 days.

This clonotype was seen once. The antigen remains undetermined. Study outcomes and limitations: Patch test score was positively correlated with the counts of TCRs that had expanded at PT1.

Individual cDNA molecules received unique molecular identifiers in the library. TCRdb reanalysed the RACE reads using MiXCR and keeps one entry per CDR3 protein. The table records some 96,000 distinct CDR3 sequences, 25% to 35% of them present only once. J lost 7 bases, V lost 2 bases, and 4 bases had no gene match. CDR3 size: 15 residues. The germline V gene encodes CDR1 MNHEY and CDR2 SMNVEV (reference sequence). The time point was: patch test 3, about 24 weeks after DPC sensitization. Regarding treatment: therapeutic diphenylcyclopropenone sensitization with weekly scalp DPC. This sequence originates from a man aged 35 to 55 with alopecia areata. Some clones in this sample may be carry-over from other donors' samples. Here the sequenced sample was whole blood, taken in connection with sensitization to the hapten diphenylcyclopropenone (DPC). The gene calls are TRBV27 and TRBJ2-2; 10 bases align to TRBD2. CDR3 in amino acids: CASSLVSGRGGELFF. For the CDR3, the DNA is TGTGCCAGCAGTTTAGTCAGCGGGAGGGGCGGGGAGCTGTTTTTT.